The 27 T cell receptor beta chains listed next were all sequenced from one sample in a study of response to subunit inactivated influenza vaccine. TCRdb used MiXCR to reprocess the RT-PCR reads, holding one entry per CDR3 protein. The data show 450,000 to 600,000 distinct CDR3 sequences, 7.6% seen once. This specimen consisted of PBMCs from blood, obtained about 24 months after vaccination. Receptors originate from a man between 50 and 69 years old who received an inactivated influenza vaccine.

The V and J genes are TRBV10-3 and TRBJ2-2; 9 nucleotides agree with TRBD1. The CDR3 covers 14 residues. Germline V gives CDR1 ENHRY, CDR2 SYGVKD. With 7 bases clipped from V and 4 bases from J, the junction kept 4 bases outside the gene matches. The chain's CDR3 is CAIKGQGSTGELFF. The CDR3 bases are TGTGCCATCAAGGGACAGGGAAGCACCGGGGAGCTGTTTTTT.

This clonotype was seen more than once but under ten times. The chain uses TRBV7-2 and TRBJ2-7, with a possible D match to TRBD2 (6 bases). Trimming pared 2 bases from V and 5 bases from J, leaving 13 bases between. The CDR3 is 14 residues long. The germline CDR1 and CDR2 sequences are SGHTA and FQGNSA. This chain's CDR3 is CASSLTRDLNEQYF. DNA for the CDR3: TGTGCCAGCAGCTTAACCAGGGACTTGAACGAGCAGTACTTC.

This clonotype was recorded many times. This chain links TRBV5-1 with TRBJ2-7; 7 bases match TRBD1. There are 13 residues in the CDR3. V gave up 3 bases and J gave up 2 bases; unmatched junction bases: 2. Germline CDR1 SGHRS, CDR2 YFSETQ. CDR3 sequence (DNA): TGCGCCAGCAGCTCGACAGGGCCCTACGAGCAGTACTTC. This encodes CASSSTGPYEQYF.

Notes on this clonotype: At one of its ends the junction is not consistent with the germline gene, which may arise from a read error. The CDR3 region has the DNA TGTGCCAGCAGTGTCCCGGGACAGACAAATGAGCAGCTCTTC. Residues: CASSVPGQTNEQLF. The chain has TRBV12-3 or TRBV12-4 and TRBJ2-1; TRBD1 matches 7 bases. CDR3 length: 14 residues.

This clonotype was found a few times. J is TRBJ2-5 and V is TRBV5-4; D unresolved. This CDR3 contains 12 residues. CDR1 is SGHNT, CDR2 YYREEE, per germline (reference sequence). Trimming shortened V by 4 bases and J by 6 bases, and 10 bases separated the two germline ends. CDR3 bases: TGTGCCAGCAGCCGTGATGGACAGACCCAGTACTTC. Protein sequence: CASSRDGQTQYF.

This clonotype was counted a few times. The chain has TRBV3-1 and TRBJ2-5, with D possibly being TRBD2 (6 bases). Trimming shortened V by 1 base and J by 2 bases, and 17 bases separated the two germline ends. Germline lookup yields CDR1 LGHDT and CDR2 YNNKEL (reference sequence). The CDR3 length is 17 residues. The CDR3 loop reads CASSQVSGVWGQETQYF. The CDR3 DNA sequence: TGTGCCAGCAGCCAAGTATCGGGGGTTTGGGGTCAAGAGACCCAGTACTTC.

The chain links TRBV11-2 to TRBJ2-1; D remains unclear. This CDR3 contains 13 residues. CDR1 is SGHAT, CDR2 FQNNGV, per germline. V was pared by 0 bases and J by 6 bases, with 6 bases between. CDR3 amino acids: CASSLDLCNEQFF. As DNA, the CDR3 is TGTGCCAGCAGCTTAGATCTCTGCAATGAGCAGTTCTTC. The entire variable domain, with the rest obtained from reference TRBV11-2 and TRBJ2-1, is as follows: EAGVAQSPRYKIIEKRQSVAFWCNPISGHATLYWYQQILGQGPKLLIQFQNNGVVDDSQLPKDRFSAERLKGVDSTLKIQPAKLEDSAVYLCASSLDLCNEQFFGPGTRLTVL.

In its sample, this clonotype was seen a few times. V gene TRBV28 combines with J gene TRBJ2-5; tentatively, D is TRBD1 (5 bases). The CDR3 sequence is 16 residues long. CDR1 is MDHEN and CDR2 is SYDVKM in the germline V gene. Trimming cost V 7 bases and J 0 bases, with 18 bases left between them. CDR3 amino acids: CASTPRPAGHQETQYF. The CDR3 DNA is TGTGCCAGCACACCCCGTCCGGCAGGGCACCAAGAGACCCAGTACTTC. Looking up the rest from reference TRBV28 and TRBJ2-5 gives the full variable domain: DVKVTQSSRYLVKRTGEKVFLECVQDMDHENMFWYRQDPGLGLRLIYFSYDVKMKEKGDIPEGYSVSREKKERFSLILESASTNQTSMYLCASTPRPAGHQETQYFGPGTRLLVL.

In this sample, this clonotype turned up many times. V usage is TRBV29-1 and J usage is TRBJ2-1; TRBD1 or TRBD2 may be the D gene (5 bases each). This CDR3 has 12 amino acids. The germline V and J ends were trimmed by 5 bases and 13 bases, with 18 bases remaining between them. Germline values: CDR1 SQVTM, CDR2 ANQGSEA. CDR3 sequence reads: CSVQGTLHAQFF. CDR3 DNA sequence: TGCAGCGTTCAAGGGACGCTGCACGCCCAGTTCTTC.

In its sample, this clonotype was seen many times. The chain is built from TRBV4-1 and TRBJ1-2; D unclear. CDR3 size: 14 residues. CDR1 and CDR2 from the germline V gene are MGHRA and YSYEKL. Deletions cut 3 bases from V and 3 bases from J, with 11 bases between. The CDR3 protein is CASSQNPTDYGYTF. The CDR3 bases are TGCGCCAGCAGCCAGAACCCTACGGACTATGGCTACACCTTC.

This clonotype has a handful of counts. The CDR3 protein is CASSFFRVGDGELFF. In nucleotides, the CDR3 is TGTGCCAGCAGTTTTTTCAGGGTCGGGGACGGGGAGCTGTTTTTT. This chain uses TRBV12-3 or TRBV12-4 with TRBJ2-2; D might be TRBD1 or TRBD2, each matching 5 bases. This CDR3 comprises 15 residues. The germline V and J ends were trimmed by 3 bases and 7 bases, with 15 bases remaining between them.

The sample holds many counts of this clonotype. The V and J genes are TRBV7-2 and TRBJ2-5; no firm D call. This CDR3 has 12 residues. V shed 8 bases and J shed 7 bases, with 14 bases lying between them. In germline, CDR1 is SGHTA, CDR2 FQGNSA. CDR3 DNA sequence: TGTGCCAGCTCGGCTGGAAGAGGGACCCAGTACTTC. Translating it yields CASSAGRGTQYF. Complete variable domain (other parts from reference TRBV7-2 and TRBJ2-5): GAGVSQSPSNKVTEKGKDVELRCDPISGHTALYWYRQSLGQGLEFLIYFQGNSAPDKSGLPSDRFSAERTGGSVSTLTIQRTQQEDSAVYLCASSAGRGTQYFGPGTRLLVL.

Ten or more counts support this clonotype. The gene calls are TRBV29-1 and TRBJ2-7, with a tentative D call TRBD1 (6 bases). The CDR3 contains 14 residues. CDR1 is SQVTM and CDR2 is ANQGSEA in the germline V gene. Trimming cost V 4 bases and J 0 bases, with 13 bases left between them. The CDR3, as DNA: TGCAGCGTTGCCCACGGACAGCCCTCCTACGAGCAGTACTTC. It yields the protein CSVAHGQPSYEQYF.

This clonotype was seen more than once but under ten times. The CDR3: CASSYSTSGMKVGTYEQYF. For the CDR3, the DNA is TGTGCCAGCAGTTACTCAACTAGCGGGATGAAGGTGGGGACCTACGAGCAGTACTTC. The chain uses TRBV6-5 and TRBJ2-7, with 10 bases identical to TRBD2. The V gene's germline CDR1 is MNHEY and CDR2 SVGAGI. V lost 0 bases and J lost 2; bases outside the gene matches: 13. CDR3 length equals 19 residues.

The chain couples TRBV3-1 to TRBJ1-5, with D uncertain. The CDR3 covers 15 residues. V was cut by 4 bases and J by 4 bases, with 14 bases left in between. Germline V gene sequence: CDR1 LGHDT, CDR2 YNNKEL (reference sequence). The chain's CDR3 is CASSPAGTKNQPQHF. The CDR3 DNA sequence: TGTGCCAGCAGCCCGGCGGGCACCAAAAATCAGCCCCAGCATTTT.

The V call is TRBV12-3 or TRBV12-4, the J call TRBJ1-2; weak D call: TRBD1 (5 bases). The CDR3 is 14 residues long. V gave up 6 bases and J gave up 8 bases, with 19 bases separating them. The CDR3 bases are TGTGCCAGCAGACGCCTGGGACGGGGAGTCGGCTACACCTTC. This codes for CASRRLGRGVGYTF.

This clonotype was found many times. The rearrangement joins TRBV29-1 to TRBJ2-5; D may be TRBD1 (6 bases). This CDR3 spans 16 amino acids. The V end lost 0 bases, the J end lost 2 bases, and 16 bases lay between the germline ends. Looked up from germline, CDR1 is SQVTM and CDR2 is ANQGSEA. The CDR3 DNA is TGCAGCGTTGAAGATCTTGTCTGGGACACGCAAGAGACCCAGTACTTC. It specifies CSVEDLVWDTQETQYF.

J is TRBJ1-5 and V is TRBV18; D not resolved. Germline assignment: CDR1 KGHSH and CDR2 LQKENI. The length of the CDR3 is 13 residues. V lost 6 bases to trimming and J lost 10 bases, with 16 bases between them. Here the CDR3 DNA reads TGTGCCAGCTCTCCGGGTCTTTCACTACCCCAGCATTTT. Protein sequence: CASSPGLSLPQHF.

This clonotype has a count of ten or more. The chain couples TRBV15 to TRBJ2-5; 15 bases match TRBD2. CDR3 length equals 19 residues. V gave up 5 bases and J gave up 6 bases; unmatched junction bases: 16. Per the germline V gene, CDR1 is LNHNV and CDR2 is YYDKDF (reference sequence). The CDR3 DNA follows: TGTGCCACCAGCCCCCATCCTCGGACTAGCGGGGGGGCCTTGAAGACCCAGTACTTC. This codes for CATSPHPRTSGGALKTQYF. Full variable domain (missing parts from reference TRBV15 and TRBJ2-5): DAMVIQNPRYQVTQFGKPVTLSCSQTLNHNVMYWYQQKSSQAPKLLFHYYDKDFNNEADTPDNFQSRRPNTSFCFLDIRSPGLGDTAMYLCATSPHPRTSGGALKTQYFGPGTRLLVL.

This clonotype has a handful of counts. The CDR3 loop reads CASSQDGANTEAFF. The CDR3 region has the DNA TGCGCCAGCAGCCAAGACGGGGCGAACACTGAAGCTTTCTTT. The rearrangement links TRBV4-1 to TRBJ1-1; maybe TRBD1 (5 bases). The CDR3 loop spans 14 amino acids. V was clipped by 0 bases and J by 1 base, with 6 bases between them. From germline, CDR1 is MGHRA and CDR2 YSYEKL.

The rearrangement joins TRBV5-8 to TRBJ1-3; no firm D call. The CDR3 is 14 residues long. The V end lost 2 bases, the J end lost 3 bases, and 9 bases lay between the germline ends. Germline CDR1 SGHTS, CDR2 YDEGEE. For the CDR3, the DNA is TGTGCCAGCAGCTTTAGGACGAATGGAAACACCATATATTTT. Translating it yields CASSFRTNGNTIYF.

This chain links TRBV18 with TRBJ2-7; D gene uncertain. V was cut by 3 bases and J by 1 base, with 10 bases left in between. Germline V gene data show CDR1 as KGHSH and CDR2 as LQKENI. This CDR3 spans 14 amino acids. Written as DNA, the CDR3 is TGTGCCAGCTCACCTACGACCTCTTCCTACGAGCAGTACTTC. Amino acids: CASSPTTSSYEQYF.

There are a few counts of this clonotype. The V and J genes are TRBV18 and TRBJ2-1, with 10 bases lining up with TRBD2. V was pared by 2 bases and J by 5 bases, with 0 bases of the junction left unmatched. Germline CDR1 reads KGHSH; CDR2 reads LQKENI. There are 14 residues in the CDR3. The CDR3, as DNA: TGTGCCAGCTCACCAAGCGGGAGGGACAATGAGCAGTTCTTC. Translating gives CASSPSGRDNEQFF.

This clonotype was observed a few times. This sequence joins TRBV29-1 and TRBJ2-3; D unclear. Deletions cut 4 bases from V and 4 bases from J, with 15 bases between. This CDR3 comprises 14 residues. CDR1 is SQVTM, CDR2 ANQGSEA, per germline. DNA of the CDR3: TGCAGCGTTGTTCCCTCTCGTCCCCCAGATACGCAGTATTTT. Residues: CSVVPSRPPDTQYF.

This clonotype was seen ten or more times. The chain recombines TRBV12-3 or TRBV12-4 with TRBJ2-7, with 8 nucleotides matching TRBD2. The CDR3 runs to 18 residues. V was clipped by 3 bases and J by 0 bases; unmatched bases: 13. Here the CDR3 DNA reads TGTGCCAGCAGTTTGCGTATAGAGGCGGGGGGCCACTCCTACGAGCAGTACTTC. This sequence encodes CASSLRIEAGGHSYEQYF.

This clonotype came up a few times. The V gene is TRBV20-1, the J gene TRBJ2-3; the D gene is possibly TRBD2 (6 bases). Trimming shortened V by 3 bases and J by 1 base, and 14 bases separated the two germline ends. There are 15 residues in the CDR3. Germline lookup yields CDR1 DFQATT and CDR2 SNEGSKA (reference sequence). This chain's CDR3 is CSARAGSAGTDTQYF. The CDR3 DNA follows: TGCAGTGCTAGGGCGGGGTCGGCTGGCACAGATACGCAGTATTTT.

This clonotype was detected only a few times. The chain links TRBV20-1 to TRBJ2-2, with TRBD2 matching 7 bases. CDR3 length: 16 amino acids. Germline CDR1 reads DFQATT; CDR2 reads SNEGSKA (reference sequence). V gave up 6 bases and J gave up 3 bases; unmatched junction bases: 13. CDR3 bases: TGCAGTGCCCTCGGACGGGGGGACGCTGACACCGGGGAGCTGTTTTTT. As protein: CSALGRGDADTGELFF.